The next 19 T cell receptor beta chains were all read from a single sample in a study of cytomegalovirus exposure and HLA in healthy donors. The study ran its PCR with 60 Vbeta and 13 Jbeta primers. Libraries were prepared by immunoSEQ multiplex PCR; TCRdb keeps only in-frame clonotypes and omits some of them. The sample yields under 200,000 clones, 73% seen once. Sequenced sample: PBMCs. Receptor source: a woman aged 18-29 years in good health and CMV-seropositive.

The chain carries TRBV25-1 and TRBJ2-1, with TRBD2 as a possible D gene (7 bases). Looked up from germline, CDR1 is MGHDK and CDR2 is SYGVNS. Trimming removed 1 base from V and 2 bases from J, with 12 bases in between. The CDR3 runs 16 residues. This chain's CDR3 is CASSEFEGGPYNEQFF. CDR3 sequence (DNA): TGTGCCAGCAGTGAATTTGAGGGGGGGCCCTACAATGAGCAGTTCTTC.

This clone has just a few counts. The chain carries TRBV4-2 and TRBJ2-7, with TRBD1 identical over 9 bases. The length of the CDR3 is 14 residues. V shed 4 bases, J shed 4 bases, and the junction held 5 bases outside the gene matches. The V gene's germline CDR1 is LGHNA and CDR2 YNFKEQ. The CDR3 protein is CASSPGTGKYEQYF. In DNA, the CDR3 is TGTGCCAGCAGCCCGGGGACAGGGAAATACGAGCAGTACTTC.

The chain joins TRBV6-5 to TRBJ2-7; TRBD1 agrees at 7 bases. The V gene end was trimmed by 6 bases and the J gene end by 4 bases; junction bases not matched to a gene: 12. CDR3 length: 15 residues. Germline values: CDR1 MNHEY, CDR2 SVGAGI. The CDR3 here is CASSTSRDSGYEQYF. The CDR3 bases are TGTGCCAGCAGCACATCCCGGGACAGTGGGTACGAGCAGTACTTC.

The rearrangement uses TRBV6-1 and TRBJ2-2; 10 positions match TRBD2. The V and J ends lost 5 bases and 4 bases, in that order; junction bases with no gene match: 4. Per germline, CDR1 MNHNS and CDR2 SASEGT. The CDR3 runs to 15 residues. CDR3 residues: CASSFQRGGTGELFF. The CDR3 DNA sequence: TGTGCCAGCAGTTTTCAGCGGGGGGGCACCGGGGAGCTGTTTTTT.

This clone was picked up one time. This chain joins TRBV4-3 and TRBJ1-3; D is undetermined. V was clipped by 8 bases and J by 4 bases, with 12 bases between them. CDR1 and CDR2 (germline): LGHNA, YSLEER. The CDR3 has 13 amino acids. CDR3 sequence (DNA): TGCGCCAGCGGCTCGGGGTTAGGAAACACCATATATTTT. Its protein product is CASGSGLGNTIYF.

The chain links TRBV6-6 to TRBJ1-1; a weak D match, TRBD1 (5 bases). Germline V gene lookup returns CDR1 MNHNY and CDR2 SVGAGI (reference sequence). This CDR3 is built from 16 residues. The V and J ends lost 4 bases and 1 base respectively, with 16 bases between them. The CDR3 sequence: CASSSYDGQGNTEAFF. CDR3 DNA: TGTGCCAGCAGTTCCTATGACGGGCAGGGGAACACTGAAGCTTTCTTT.

This rearrangement joins TRBV9 to TRBJ2-6, with D possibly TRBD1 on 5 matching bases. V was shortened by 2 bases and J by 0 bases, with 12 bases between the two germline ends. From germline, CDR1 is SGDLS and CDR2 YYNGEE. This CDR3 has 17 residues. CDR3 loop: CASSVGAQSSGANVLTF. The CDR3 bases are TGTGCCAGCAGCGTTGGGGCCCAGAGCTCTGGGGCCAACGTCCTGACTTTC.

The chain carries TRBV2 and TRBJ2-5, with TRBD1 identical over 9 bases. The CDR3 spans 17 residues. Trimming removed 10 bases from V and 4 bases from J; junction bases left unmatched: 19. CDR1 and CDR2 from the germline V gene are SNHLY and FYNNEI. The CDR3 loop reads CAIPSLSGQGYSETQYF. Written as DNA, the CDR3 is TGTGCCATTCCCAGCCTTTCGGGACAGGGTTATTCAGAGACCCAGTACTTC.

The chain has TRBV5-1 and TRBJ2-1; 8 bases map to TRBD2. The CDR3 extends over 18 amino acids. V lost 0 bases to trimming and J lost 4 bases; unmatched junction nucleotides: 12. Germline V gene sequence: CDR1 SGHRS, CDR2 YFSETQ. The CDR3 is CASSLGVVAAGEYNEQFF. CDR3 bases: TGCGCCAGCAGCTTGGGGGTAGTTGCAGCGGGGGAATACAATGAGCAGTTCTTC.

This clone was detected once. DNA for the CDR3: TGCGCCAGCAGCTTGTGGACAGGGAACATGAACACTGAAGCTTTCTTT. Translation gives CASSLWTGNMNTEAFF. The V call is TRBV5-1, the J call TRBJ1-1; 8 positions match TRBD1. V lost 1 base to trimming and J lost 0 bases; unmatched junction nucleotides: 5. Germline V gene data show CDR1 as SGHRS and CDR2 as YFSETQ. The CDR3 has 16 residues. Complete variable domain (other parts from reference TRBV5-1 and TRBJ1-1): KAGVTQTPRYLIKTRGQQVTLSCSPISGHRSVSWYQQTPGQGLQFLFEYFSETQRNKGNFPGRFSGRQFSNSRSEMNVSTLELGDSALYLCASSLWTGNMNTEAFFGQGTRLTVV.

This chain joins TRBV21-1 and TRBJ2-7; TRBD1 is the table's D call and was not checked against the DNA. TRBV21-1 is given as a pseudogene. The CDR3 is 10 residues long. Here the CDR3 DNA reads TGTGCCAGGACGGGGACAGGCCTCAGCTTC. Its protein product is CARTGTGLSF.

This chain joins TRBV2 and TRBJ1-5, with D hard to call. Germline V CDR1 and CDR2: SNHLY, FYNNEI. This CDR3 contains 15 residues. Between the trimmed V and J ends, which lost 4 bases and 0 bases, there was a span of 10 bases. The CDR3 coding sequence is TGTGCCAGCAGTGGAACGCGGGATAGCAATCAGCCCCAGCATTTT. Translated: CASSGTRDSNQPQHF.

The chain uses TRBV5-1 and TRBJ1-3, with D hard to call. From germline, CDR1 is SGHRS and CDR2 YFSETQ. Trimming pared 4 bases from V and 2 bases from J, leaving 13 bases between. This CDR3 comprises 15 residues. The CDR3 protein is CASSADSTTGNTIYF. In nucleotides, the CDR3 is TGCGCCAGCAGCGCGGACTCCACGACTGGAAACACCATATATTTT.

This chain connects TRBV7-9 to TRBJ1-3; 8 bases align to TRBD1. J gave up 1 base and V 5 bases, and 7 bases lay outside the gene matches. The CDR3 is 16 amino acids. Germline loops: CDR1 SEHNR, CDR2 FQNEAQ (reference sequence). The CDR3 nucleotides read TGTGCCAGCAGCCATCCTCAGGGGGCGTCTGGAAACACCATATATTTT. Translated, it gives CASSHPQGASGNTIYF.

The genes are TRBV7-2 and TRBJ1-6, with D hard to call. CDR1 is SGHTA and CDR2 is FQGNSA in the germline V gene. Trimming took off 5 bases at V and 6 bases at J, with 5 bases between the two ends. The CDR3 runs to 12 residues. CDR3 DNA sequence: TGTGCCAGCAGCCGGAGTAATTCACCCCTCCACTTT. Amino acid sequence: CASSRSNSPLHF.

Concerning this clone: An end of the junction differs from the germline gene, which may be a read error. Distinct nucleotide sequences in the sample also encode this CDR3. CDR3 coding DNA: TGTTCCAGCAGCCACCTGGGGACTGGCTATGGCTATACCTTC. Amino acid sequence: CSSSHLGTGYGYTF. The chain joins TRBV7-9 to TRBJ1-2; D might be TRBD1 (5 bases). CDR1 and CDR2 from the germline V gene are SEHNR and FQNEAQ (reference sequence). The length of the CDR3 is 14 residues.

V gene TRBV4-1 combines with J gene TRBJ1-6; 7 bases match TRBD1. The trim removed 4 bases at V and 6 bases at J, leaving 9 bases unmatched. Looked up from germline, CDR1 is MGHRA and CDR2 is YSYEKL. The CDR3 has 16 amino acids. Here the CDR3 DNA reads TGCGCCAGCAGCCTAGGGGGCCGGGGCACTAATTCACCCCTCCACTTT. Protein: CASSLGGRGTNSPLHF.

This clone was recorded once. The V gene is TRBV7-9, the J gene TRBJ2-3; TRBD2 matches at 13 bases. Trimming removed 7 bases from V and 6 bases from J; junction bases left unmatched: 13. Germline values: CDR1 SEHNR, CDR2 FQNEAQ (reference sequence). This CDR3 has 17 residues. The CDR3 nucleotides are TGTGCCAGCAACTCGATAGGGACTAGCGGGGTCCGGGATACGCAGTATTTT. Translating gives CASNSIGTSGVRDTQYF.

The gene calls are TRBV7-3 and TRBJ2-3; D is perhaps TRBD2 (5 bases). Trimming took 6 bases from V and 3 from J, leaving 22 bases between them. The CDR3 contains 17 residues. The V gene's germline CDR1 is SGHTA and CDR2 FQGTGA. CDR3 amino acids: CASSYSRTFVKTDTQYF. As DNA, the CDR3 is TGTGCCAGCAGTTATTCCCGGACTTTTGTAAAGACAGATACGCAGTATTTT.